This TCR beta chain stems from a study of OX40 agonist ivuxolimab in advanced cancers. Assay used: immunoSEQ multiplex PCR; TCRdb lists only in-frame clones, some missing. The sample includes under 80,000 clones, 88% seen only once; the top ten take approximately 4%. This clone showed up just a few times. Its specificity is not known. Whole-study results and caveats: Circulating CD4+ and CD8+ T cells showed clonal expansion by week 6 at 0.1 to 3.0 mg/kg.

Germline lookup yields CDR1 MDHEN and CDR2 SYDVKM. V was clipped by 7 bases and J by 6 bases; unmatched bases: 8. The CDR3 sequence is 13 residues long. The chain joins TRBV28 to TRBJ1-2; 7 nucleotides line up with TRBD1. This sample comprised CD4+ or CD8+ T cells sorted from blood, obtained in a trial of the OX40 agonist ivuxolimab. The origin of this receptor is an adult with an advanced solid tumor such as melanoma, head and neck, liver or kidney cancer. For the CDR3, the DNA is TGTGCCAGCACATTCACCGACAGGGATGGCTACACCTTC. Amino acid sequence: CASTFTDRDGYTF.